This T cell receptor beta chain is drawn from a study of T-cell memory formation after mild COVID-19 (dated by TCRdb to the early 2020s). About the investigation overall: TCR sequence clusters from the two donors were found to be largely donor specific. Longitudinal TCRalpha and TCRbeta repertoire sequencing tracked T-cell clones expanding and contracting after mild COVID-19 in a couple of donors. The cohort comprised two young, previously healthy adult volunteers, one female and one male.

As for this clonotype: Its antigen remains unidentified. No much larger clonotype is one base removed from it; base qualities were not supplied.

TCRdb shows the sequencer as Illumina NovaSeq 6000. TCRalpha and TCRbeta cDNA libraries were constructed by 5'RACE with constant-segment primers, with sample barcodes and unique molecular identifiers being introduced. RNA was extracted from every sample with Trizol reagent. Library amplification was performed in two PCR steps, and a second sample barcode and Illumina TruSeq adapters were introduced in the second step. The libraries were sequenced on an Illumina NovaSeq using 2 x 150 bp paired-end reads. The published analysis was carried out like this. The reads were demultiplexed and collapsed into UMI-guided consensus sequences using migec v1.2.7. Using mixcr v2.1.11, UMI consensuses were aligned to TRA and TRB V and J templates and then assembled into clonotypes. A clonotype was counted as expanded or contracted only if both edgeR and NoisET called the change significant, with noise models trained on biological replicates. For edgeR calls, the thresholds were a false discovery rate-adjusted p below 0.01 and a log2 fold-change of 1. As an exploratory analysis of dynamics, max-normalized trajectories of the 1000 most abundant clonotypes were examined with PCA combined with hierarchical clustering. Separately sequenced CD4+ and CD8+ repertoires were used to assign the CD4 or CD8 phenotype of responding clones. TCRdb reran the public reads through fastp at Q25 and MiXCR, keeping productive beta chains. Rows with one shared CDR3 protein collapse into an entry with the most common genes and DNA. TCRdb, not the original authors, processed these V and J calls. The sample data list just over 150,000 distinct CDR3 sequences, and less than 40% of these were observed just once. Around 12% of the sample rests with the top ten.

Ficoll-Paque density gradient centrifugation was the method used to isolate PBMCs. Including the terminal cysteine and phenylalanine, the CDR3 comprises 21 residues. The only DNA kept is the CDR3, 63 bases in frame from the first base. From the germline V gene (reference sequence), CDR1 is SEHNR and CDR2 is FQNEAQ. Trimming takes 0 bases off V and 1 base off J; junction bases not matched to a gene: 20. General findings and caveats noted by the study authors: Only two mild cases were covered by the study, and larger cohorts that include severe cases with pre-infection samples were considered necessary. SARS-CoV-2 specificity of the second-wave clones peaking on day 37 was not confirmed. From day 15 to 85, contracting clones showed balanced CD4/CD8 phenotypes, whereas a second wave of clones that expanded from day 15 to 37 leaned towards CD4+. Some responding clones were detected in pre-infection memory, suggesting pre-existing cross-reactive memory T cells joined the SARS-CoV-2 response. Contracting CD4+ clones appeared mostly in the CM and EM memory subsets, whereas CD8+ clones were enriched in EMRA.

The source of this sequence is an adult woman who had mild COVID-19 (a few samples of this study predate the infection). The sample titles of this study are shuffled in the database, so cell type and time point are left out; the donor was told from shared clones. The sample comprised PBMCs or a T cell subset sorted from them (not recorded which). The chain employs TRBV7-9 and TRBJ1-1, with 7 bases matching TRBD1. At the DNA level, the sequence is TGTGCCAGCAGCTTAGCGCGTAAACTAGGACAGGCGACCCATGGGAACACTGAAGCTTTCTTT. Its amino acids are CASSLARKLGQATHGNTEAFF.